Listed below are T cell receptor beta chains from one sample, sequenced in a study of shared clonotypes between healthy human individuals. Here immunoSEQ multiplex PCR was the method, and the copy in TCRdb shows in-frame clones only, minus some. The sample lists about 2 million clones, 90% to 95% seen once, with roughly 0.13% in the top ten. Sequencing input: naive CD4+ T cells sorted from blood. These receptors were collected from a man aged 18 to 29 in good health. CDR3s leave out the opening cysteine and the closing phenylalanine or tryptophan. Some rows mark clone size as missing; the rest say once, few, many or name a class of expanded clone.

>TRBV10-3|TRBJ2-2|once
AISEAEGTGELF
>TRBV2|TRBJ1-1|NA
ASSEFDLNTEAF
>TRBV7-9|TRBJ2-1|NA
ASSSGTGDNEQF
>TRBV2|TRBJ2-7|NA
ASSENGYEQY
>TRBV2|TRBJ1-5|NA
ASSDEEGKPQH
>TRBV11-3|TRBJ2-3|NA
ASSLGRATDTQY
>TRBV7-8|TRBJ2-1|NA
ASSFEGTPYNEQF
>TRBV4-1|TRBJ2-1|NA
ASSQAGTSNEQF
>TRBV6-5|TRBJ2-7|NA
ASSYAGQGAREQY
>TRBV5-6|TRBJ1-3|NA
ASSLERVGNTIY
>TRBV30|TRBJ1-2|NA
AWSERRAH
>TRBV7-2|TRBJ1-2|NA
ASSPRQGAIDGYT
>TRBV6-5|TRBJ2-7|NA
ASSRKGGSYEQY
>TRBV6-1|TRBJ1-5|NA
ASSEWGGREDQPQH
>TRBV2|TRBJ2-1|NA
ASSGPPGLVNEQF
>TRBV5-1|TRBJ2-5|NA
ASSLSLRGRGTQY
>TRBV11-2|TRBJ2-7|NA
ASSIRTGGEQY
>TRBV4-3|TRBJ2-4|NA
ASSPEAGVSNIQY
>TRBV7-6|TRBJ2-7|NA
ASSLSVLSYEQY
>TRBV5-6|TRBJ2-7|NA
ASSGLAGHPYEQY
>TRBV6-1|TRBJ2-1|NA
ASREEGRGNEQF
>TRBV6-6|TRBJ2-1|NA
ASSYRDRVDEQF
>TRBV28|TRBJ1-4|NA
ASSSGTPNEKLF
>TRBV10-3|TRBJ1-2|NA
AISVGYGYT
>TRBV27|TRBJ1-2|NA
ASSLTVHGPSNYGYT
>TRBV10-3|TRBJ1-2|NA
AISEDRDNYGYT
>TRBV19|TRBJ1-2|NA
ASSIAPVYGYT
>TRBV6-6|TRBJ1-5|NA
ASSSTRDQPQH
>TRBV4-1|TRBJ1-2|NA
ASSQEGATQGTIYGYT
>TRBV30|TRBJ2-1|NA
AWSATSGTYNEQF
>TRBV7-8|TRBJ1-2|NA
ASSPTRDRGLGYT
>TRBV12-1|TRBJ2-1|NA
ASSPNPPGREQF
>TRBV2|TRBJ2-5|NA
ASSEEVGSGETQY
>TRBV4-1|TRBJ2-7|NA
ASFRTSISYEQY
>TRBV4-2|TRBJ2-7|NA
ASSQALAGFSYEQY
>TRBV6-6|TRBJ2-5|NA
ASRTGLGETQY
>TRBV25-1|TRBJ1-3|NA
ASSRAGTISGNTIY
>TRBV7-9|TRBJ1-4|NA
ASSLDAVGPEKLF
>TRBV7-9|TRBJ2-7|NA
ATSIQAGGSPYEQY
>TRBV4-1|TRBJ1-4|NA
ASSRLQGSNEKLF
>TRBV9|TRBJ2-2|once
ASSVLTQTGELF
>TRBV6-5|TRBJ2-2|NA
ASKVLSGNTGELF
>TRBV5-1|TRBJ2-1|NA
ASSTGTRNYNEQF
>TRBV9|TRBJ2-7|NA
ASSPSTGFSYEQY
>TRBV5-8|TRBJ1-2|few
ASSLGQRNYGYT
>TRBV5-4|TRBJ2-7|NA
ASSLGLAGPSYEQY
>TRBV6-1|TRBJ1-1|NA
ASSAGAAF
>TRBV28|TRBJ1-1|NA
ASSLWGGTEAF
>TRBV7-9|TRBJ1-1|NA
ASSFTSGGTEAF
>TRBV9|TRBJ2-3|NA
ASNSGIGADTQY
>TRBV6-5|TRBJ1-2|NA
ASTLDRNYGYT
>TRBV13|TRBJ1-2|NA
ASSLTRINYGYT
>TRBV6-5|TRBJ1-1|NA
ASSSWMNTEAF
>TRBV6-5|TRBJ1-6|NA
ASSAGGMHSPLH
>TRBV10-3|TRBJ1-1|NA
AINEGRSEAF
>TRBV20-1|TRBJ2-7|NA
SARGSYEQY
>TRBV19|TRBJ1-4|once
ASNPRQGVNEKLF